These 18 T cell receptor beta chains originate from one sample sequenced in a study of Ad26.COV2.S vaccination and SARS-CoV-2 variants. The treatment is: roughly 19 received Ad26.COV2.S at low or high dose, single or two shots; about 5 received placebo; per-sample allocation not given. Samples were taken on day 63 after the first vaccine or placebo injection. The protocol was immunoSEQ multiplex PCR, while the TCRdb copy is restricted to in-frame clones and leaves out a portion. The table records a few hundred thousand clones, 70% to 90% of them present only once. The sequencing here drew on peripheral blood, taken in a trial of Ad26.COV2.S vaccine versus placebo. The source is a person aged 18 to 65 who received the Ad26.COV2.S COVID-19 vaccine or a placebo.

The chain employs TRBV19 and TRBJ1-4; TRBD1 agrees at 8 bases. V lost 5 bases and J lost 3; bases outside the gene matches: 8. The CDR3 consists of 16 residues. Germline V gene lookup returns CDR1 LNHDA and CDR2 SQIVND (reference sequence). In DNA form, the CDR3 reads TGTGCCAGTAGTCGGACAGGGACTTTCGCTAATGAAAAACTGTTTTTT. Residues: CASSRTGTFANEKLFF.

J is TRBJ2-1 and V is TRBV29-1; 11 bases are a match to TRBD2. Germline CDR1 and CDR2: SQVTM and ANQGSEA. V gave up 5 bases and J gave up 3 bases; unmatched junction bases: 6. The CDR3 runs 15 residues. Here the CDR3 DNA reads TGCAGCGTTAATAGCGGGGGGGCTTACTACAATGAGCAGTTCTTC. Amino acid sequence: CSVNSGGAYYNEQFF.

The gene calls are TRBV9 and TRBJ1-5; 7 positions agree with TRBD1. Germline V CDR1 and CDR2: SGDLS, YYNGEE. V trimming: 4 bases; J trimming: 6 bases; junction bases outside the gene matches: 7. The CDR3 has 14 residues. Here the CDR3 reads CASSPGQVPQPQHF. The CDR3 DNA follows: TGTGCCAGCAGCCCCGGACAGGTGCCTCAGCCCCAGCATTTT.

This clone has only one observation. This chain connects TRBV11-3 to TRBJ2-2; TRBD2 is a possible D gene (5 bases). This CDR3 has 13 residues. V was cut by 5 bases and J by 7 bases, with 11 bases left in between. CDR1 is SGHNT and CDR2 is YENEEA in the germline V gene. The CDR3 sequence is CASSPRGLGELFF. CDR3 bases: TGTGCCAGCAGCCCCCGAGGGCTCGGGGAGCTGTTTTTT.

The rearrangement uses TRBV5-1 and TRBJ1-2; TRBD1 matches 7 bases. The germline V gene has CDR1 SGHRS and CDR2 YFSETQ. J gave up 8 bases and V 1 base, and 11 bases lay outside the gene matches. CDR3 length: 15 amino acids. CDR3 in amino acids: CASSLTTGIREGYTF. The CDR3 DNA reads TGCGCCAGCAGCTTGACGACAGGGATCCGGGAGGGCTACACCTTC.

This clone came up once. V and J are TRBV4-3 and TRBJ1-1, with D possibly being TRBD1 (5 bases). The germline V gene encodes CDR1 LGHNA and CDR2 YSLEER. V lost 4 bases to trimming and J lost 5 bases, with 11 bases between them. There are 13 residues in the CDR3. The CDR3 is CASSPEGRTEAFF. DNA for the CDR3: TGCGCCAGCAGCCCCGAGGGGCGGACTGAAGCTTTCTTT.

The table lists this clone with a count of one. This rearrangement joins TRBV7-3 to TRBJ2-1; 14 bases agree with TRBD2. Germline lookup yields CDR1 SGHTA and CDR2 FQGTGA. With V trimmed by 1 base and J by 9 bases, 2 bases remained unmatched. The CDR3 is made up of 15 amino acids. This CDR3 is CASSLRGTSGSEQFF. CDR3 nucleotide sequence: TGTGCCAGCAGCTTAAGGGGGACTAGCGGGAGTGAGCAGTTCTTC. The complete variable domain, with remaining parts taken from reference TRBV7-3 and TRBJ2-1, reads GAGVSQTPSNKVTEKGKYVELRCDPISGHTALYWYRQSLGQGPEFLIYFQGTGAADDSGLPNDRFFAVRPEGSVSTLKIQRTERGDSAVYLCASSLRGTSGSEQFFGPGTRLTVL.

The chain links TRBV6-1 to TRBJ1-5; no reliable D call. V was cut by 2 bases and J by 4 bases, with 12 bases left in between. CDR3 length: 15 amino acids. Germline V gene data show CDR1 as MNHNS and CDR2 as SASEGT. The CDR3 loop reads CASSEFITPNQPQHF. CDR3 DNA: TGTGCCAGCAGTGAATTTATTACACCAAATCAGCCCCAGCATTTT.

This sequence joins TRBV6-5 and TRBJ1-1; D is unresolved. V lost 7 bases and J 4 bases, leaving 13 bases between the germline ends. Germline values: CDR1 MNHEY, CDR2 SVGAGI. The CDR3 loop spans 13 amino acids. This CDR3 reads CASNYDGRTEAFF. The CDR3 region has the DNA TGTGCCAGCAACTATGATGGGCGCACTGAAGCTTTCTTT.

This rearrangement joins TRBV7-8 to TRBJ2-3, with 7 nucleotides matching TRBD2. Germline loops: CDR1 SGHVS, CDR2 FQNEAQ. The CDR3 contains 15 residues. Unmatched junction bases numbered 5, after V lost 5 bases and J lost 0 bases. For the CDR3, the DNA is TGTGCCAGCAGCCAAGCGGGGTCTAGCACAGATACGCAGTATTTT. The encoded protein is CASSQAGSSTDTQYF. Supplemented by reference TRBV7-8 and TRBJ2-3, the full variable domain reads GAGVSQSPRYKVAKRGQDVALRCDPISGHVSLFWYQQALGQGPEFLTYFQNEAQLDKSGLPSDRFFAERPEGSVSTLKIQRTQQEDSAVYLCASSQAGSSTDTQYFGPGTRLTVL.

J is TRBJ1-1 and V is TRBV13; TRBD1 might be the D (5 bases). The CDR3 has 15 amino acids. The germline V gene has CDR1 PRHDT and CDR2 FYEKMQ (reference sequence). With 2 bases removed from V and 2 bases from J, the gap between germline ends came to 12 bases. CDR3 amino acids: CASSLFSDRNTEAFF. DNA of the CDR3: TGTGCCAGCAGCTTATTTAGTGACAGAAACACTGAAGCTTTCTTT.

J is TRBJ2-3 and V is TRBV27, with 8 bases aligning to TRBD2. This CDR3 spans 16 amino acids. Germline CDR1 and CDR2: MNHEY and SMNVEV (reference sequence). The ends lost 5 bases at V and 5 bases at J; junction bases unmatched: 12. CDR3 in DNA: TGTGCCAGCAGTCCCATCCCGGGGGGGCCGGGAGATACGCAGTATTTT. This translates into CASSPIPGGPGDTQYF.

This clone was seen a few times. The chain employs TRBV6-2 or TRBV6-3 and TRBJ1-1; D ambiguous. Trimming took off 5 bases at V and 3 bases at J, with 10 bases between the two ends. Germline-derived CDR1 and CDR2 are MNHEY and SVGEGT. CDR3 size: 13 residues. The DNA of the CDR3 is TGTGCCAGCAGTGGTCAAGAATACACTGAAGCTTTCTTT. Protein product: CASSGQEYTEAFF.

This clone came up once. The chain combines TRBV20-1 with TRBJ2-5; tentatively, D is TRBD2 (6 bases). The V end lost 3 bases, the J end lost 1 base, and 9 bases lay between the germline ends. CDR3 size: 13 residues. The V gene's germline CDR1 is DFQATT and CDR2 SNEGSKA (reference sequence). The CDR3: CSASWGVQETQYF. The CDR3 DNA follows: TGCAGTGCTAGTTGGGGGGTCCAAGAGACCCAGTACTTC.

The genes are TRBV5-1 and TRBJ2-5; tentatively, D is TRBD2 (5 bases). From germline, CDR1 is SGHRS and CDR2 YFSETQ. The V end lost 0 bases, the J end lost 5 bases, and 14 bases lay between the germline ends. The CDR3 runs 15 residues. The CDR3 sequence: CASSLEASPAETQYF. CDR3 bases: TGCGCCAGCAGCTTGGAGGCTAGCCCGGCGGAGACCCAGTACTTC.

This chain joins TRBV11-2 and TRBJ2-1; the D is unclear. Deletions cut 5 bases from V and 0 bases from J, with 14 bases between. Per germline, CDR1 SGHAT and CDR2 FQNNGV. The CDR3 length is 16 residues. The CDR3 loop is CASSPTTANSYNEQFF. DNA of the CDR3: TGTGCCAGCAGCCCTACCACAGCAAACTCCTACAATGAGCAGTTCTTC.

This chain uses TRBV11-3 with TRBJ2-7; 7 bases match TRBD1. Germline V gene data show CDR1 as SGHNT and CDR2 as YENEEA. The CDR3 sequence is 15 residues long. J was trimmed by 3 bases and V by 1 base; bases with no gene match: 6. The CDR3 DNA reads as TGTGCCAGCAGCTTAGGCCCGACAGGGTTCTACGAGCAGTACTTC. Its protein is CASSLGPTGFYEQYF.

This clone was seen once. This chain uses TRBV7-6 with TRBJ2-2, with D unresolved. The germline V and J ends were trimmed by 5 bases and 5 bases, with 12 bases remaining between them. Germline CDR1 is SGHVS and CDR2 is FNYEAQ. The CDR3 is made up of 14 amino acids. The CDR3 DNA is TGTGCCAGCAGCCTCGAAACGAGGACCGGGGAGCTGTTTTTT. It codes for CASSLETRTGELFF.